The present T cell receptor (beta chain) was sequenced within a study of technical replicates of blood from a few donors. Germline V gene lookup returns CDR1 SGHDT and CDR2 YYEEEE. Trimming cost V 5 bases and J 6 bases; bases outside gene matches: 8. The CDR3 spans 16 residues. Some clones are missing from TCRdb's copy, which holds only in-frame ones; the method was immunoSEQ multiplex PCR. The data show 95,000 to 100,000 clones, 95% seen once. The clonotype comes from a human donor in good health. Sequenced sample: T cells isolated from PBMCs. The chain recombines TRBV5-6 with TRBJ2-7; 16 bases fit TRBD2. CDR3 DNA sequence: TGTGCCAGCAGGAAAGCCGGGACTAGCGGGAGGGGCGAGCAGTACTTC. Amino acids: CASRKAGTSGRGEQYF. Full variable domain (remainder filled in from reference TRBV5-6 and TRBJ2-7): DAGVTQSPTHLIKTRGQQVTLRCSPKSGHDTVSWYQQALGQGPQFIFQYYEEEERQRGNFPDRFSGHQFPNYSSELNVNALLLGDSALYLCASRKAGTSGRGEQYFGPGTRLTVT.